This T cell receptor beta chain came from a study of CD8 T cells in Susac syndrome. The V gene end was trimmed by 4 bases and the J gene end by 7 bases; junction bases not matched to a gene: 8. This CDR3 is built from 17 residues. The RNA, roughly 0.45 to 1 ug, was put through reverse transcription using random hexamers. Across 54 Vbeta and 13 Jbeta, TCR beta CDR3 was amplified with immunoSEQ multiplex PCR. A single record per CDR3 protein comes from TCRdb applying MiXCR to the immunoSEQ multiplex PCR reads. The data contain 150,000 to 200,000 distinct CDR3 sequences, approximately 95% of them singletons.

This sequence joins TRBV12-3 or TRBV12-4 and TRBJ2-1; 15 bases are a match to TRBD2. Sequenced sample: CD8+ T cells from PBMCs. The clonotype comes from a human donor with Susac syndrome. CDR3 in DNA: TGTGCCAGCAGTTCCCAGGGACTAGCGGGAGGTAGAAATGAGCAGTTCTTC. It is translated as CASSSQGLAGGRNEQFF.